This T cell receptor beta chain was obtained from a study of cytomegalovirus exposure and HLA in healthy donors. This clone appeared once. The antigen is not known. Both 60 Vbeta primers and 13 Jbeta primers went into the PCR. Data came from immunoSEQ multiplex PCR; TCRdb stores just in-frame clones and leaves some out. The sample has some 140,000 clones; roughly 80% are singletons. Findings and caveats of the study: The Asian-associated ancestry cluster reportedly had fewer N-insertions than the approximately 670-donor mean in a later analysis.

The CDR3 is 15 residues long. CDR1 is LNHDA and CDR2 is SQIVND in the germline V gene (reference sequence). The ends were cut back, 6 bases at V and 5 bases at J, with 16 bases in the middle. The V call is TRBV19, the J call TRBJ2-2; D might be TRBD1 (5 bases). This clonotype was sampled from a female donor in good health and CMV-seronegative. Sequencing was carried out using PBMCs. The CDR3 DNA is TGTGCCAGTAGGACAGACCCGGCAAAAACCGGGGAGCTGTTTTTT. Encoded protein: CASRTDPAKTGELFF.